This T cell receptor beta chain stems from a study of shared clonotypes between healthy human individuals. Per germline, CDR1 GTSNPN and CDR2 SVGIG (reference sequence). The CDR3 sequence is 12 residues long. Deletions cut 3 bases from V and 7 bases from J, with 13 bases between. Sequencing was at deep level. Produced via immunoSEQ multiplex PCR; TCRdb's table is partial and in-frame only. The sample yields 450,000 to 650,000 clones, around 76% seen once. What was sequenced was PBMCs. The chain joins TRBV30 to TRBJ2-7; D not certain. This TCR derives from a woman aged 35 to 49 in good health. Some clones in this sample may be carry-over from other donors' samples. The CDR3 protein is CAWRDAFGEQYF. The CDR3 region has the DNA TGTGCCTGGAGGGATGCTTTCGGAGAGCAGTACTTC.